This T cell receptor beta chain was profiled in a study of vaccination effects on CD4 cells after COVID-19. General study results and limits: The authors studied few convalescent patients and collected no early post-infection timepoints.

CDR1 is WSHSY, CDR2 SAAADI, per germline. This CDR3 is 11 amino acids long. With 9 bases removed from V and 4 bases from J, the gap between germline ends came to 6 bases. Of note for this clone: Its matching antigen is unknown.

Before sequencing took place, the ViraFEST assay used viral peptide pools to expand antigen-specific CD4+ T cells. At the end of approximately 10 days of culture, CD4+ T cells were isolated. Either the mRNA-1273 or the BNT162b2 vaccine was given to participants as two doses. Vaccinees lacked prior SARS-CoV-2 infection and tested negative for nucleocapsid antibodies. Method: immunoSEQ multiplex PCR; TCRdb's copy keeps in-frame clones and lacks some. Of under 80,000 clones in the sample, 76% were seen once. The chain combines TRBV10-2 with TRBJ2-2; D ambiguous. This specimen was CD4+ T cells from PBMCs cultured with HCoV-OC43 spike peptides, taken after COVID-19 vaccination. Subset described: HCoV-OC43 spike overlapping peptide pool stimulation. The clonotype originates from a human donor who received a COVID-19 vaccine. Written as DNA, the CDR3 is TGCGCCAGTTCAGCCACCGGGGAGCTGTTTTTT. This codes for CASSATGELFF.